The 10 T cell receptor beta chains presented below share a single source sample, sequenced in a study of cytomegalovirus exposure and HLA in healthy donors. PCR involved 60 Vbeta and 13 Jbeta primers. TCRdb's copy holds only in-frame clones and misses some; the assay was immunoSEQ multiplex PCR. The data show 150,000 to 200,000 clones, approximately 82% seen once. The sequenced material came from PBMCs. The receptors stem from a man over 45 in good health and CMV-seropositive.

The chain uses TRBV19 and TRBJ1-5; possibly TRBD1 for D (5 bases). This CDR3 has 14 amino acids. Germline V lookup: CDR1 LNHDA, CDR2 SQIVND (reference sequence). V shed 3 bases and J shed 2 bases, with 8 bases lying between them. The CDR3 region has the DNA TGTGCCAGTAGTATTGAAGGGGGCAATCAGCCCCAGCATTTT. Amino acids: CASSIEGGNQPQHF.

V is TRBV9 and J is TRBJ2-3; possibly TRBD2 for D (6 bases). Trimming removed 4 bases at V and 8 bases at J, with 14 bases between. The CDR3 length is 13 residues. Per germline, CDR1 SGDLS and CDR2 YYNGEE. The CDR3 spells CASSMWDSGTQYF. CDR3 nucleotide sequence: TGTGCCAGCAGCATGTGGGACTCGGGTACGCAGTATTTT.

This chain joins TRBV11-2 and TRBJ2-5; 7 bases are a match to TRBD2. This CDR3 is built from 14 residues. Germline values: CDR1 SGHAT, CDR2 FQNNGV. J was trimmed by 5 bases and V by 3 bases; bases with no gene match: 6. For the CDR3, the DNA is TGTGCCAGCAGCTTCAGCGGGAAGGGTGAGACCCAGTACTTC. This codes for CASSFSGKGETQYF.

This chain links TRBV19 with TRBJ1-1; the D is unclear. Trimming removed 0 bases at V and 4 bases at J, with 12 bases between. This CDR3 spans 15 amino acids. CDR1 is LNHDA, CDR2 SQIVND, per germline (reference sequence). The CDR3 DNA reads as TGTGCCAGTAGTATAGACGGCAGCGGTGTCACTGAAGCTTTCTTT. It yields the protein CASSIDGSGVTEAFF.

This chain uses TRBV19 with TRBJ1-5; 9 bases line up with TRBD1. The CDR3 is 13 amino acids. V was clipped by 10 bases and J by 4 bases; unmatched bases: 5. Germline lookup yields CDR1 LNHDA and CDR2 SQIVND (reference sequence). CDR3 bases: TGTGCCACTCGGACAGGGGTAAATCAGCCCCAGCATTTT. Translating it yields CATRTGVNQPQHF.

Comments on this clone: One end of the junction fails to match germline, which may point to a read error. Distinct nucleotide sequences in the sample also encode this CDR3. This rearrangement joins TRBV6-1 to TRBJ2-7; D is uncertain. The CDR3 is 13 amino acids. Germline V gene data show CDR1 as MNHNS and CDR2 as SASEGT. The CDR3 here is CASSEEYSYEQYF. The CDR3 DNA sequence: TGCGCCAGCAGTGAAGAATACTCCTACGAGCAGTACTTC.

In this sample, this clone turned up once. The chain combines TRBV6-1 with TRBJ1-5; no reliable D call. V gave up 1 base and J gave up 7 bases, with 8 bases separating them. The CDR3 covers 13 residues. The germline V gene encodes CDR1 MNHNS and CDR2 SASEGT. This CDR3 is CASSEGAVQPQHF. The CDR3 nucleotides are TGTGCCAGCAGTGAAGGTGCAGTCCAGCCCCAGCATTTT.

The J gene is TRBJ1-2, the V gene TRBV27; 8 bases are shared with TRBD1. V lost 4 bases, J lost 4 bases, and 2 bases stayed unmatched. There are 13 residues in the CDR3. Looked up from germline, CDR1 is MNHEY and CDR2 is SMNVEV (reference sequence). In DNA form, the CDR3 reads TGTGCCAGCAGTTCCGGACAGGGCTATGGCTACACCTTC. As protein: CASSSGQGYGYTF.

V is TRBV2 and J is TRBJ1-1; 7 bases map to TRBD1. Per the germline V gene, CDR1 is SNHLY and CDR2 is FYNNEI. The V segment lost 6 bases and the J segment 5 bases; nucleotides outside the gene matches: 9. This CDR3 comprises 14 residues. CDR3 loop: CASRTGPVGTEAFF. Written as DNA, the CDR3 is TGTGCCAGCAGGACAGGGCCCGTGGGGACTGAAGCTTTCTTT.

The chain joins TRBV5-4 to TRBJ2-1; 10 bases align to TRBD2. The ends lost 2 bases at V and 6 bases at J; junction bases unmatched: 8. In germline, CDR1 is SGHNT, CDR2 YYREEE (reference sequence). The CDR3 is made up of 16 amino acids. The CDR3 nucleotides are TGTGCCAGCAGCTTACCGGGACTAGCGAGCCTCAATGAGCAGTTCTTC. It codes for CASSLPGLASLNEQFF.